These 26 T cell receptor beta chains originate from one sample sequenced in a study of T-cell reconstitution after alpha-beta-depleted transplantation in children. Preparation of the TCRbeta library involved a method that used unique molecular identifiers. From the PCR reads, TCRdb called clonotypes with MiXCR, one entry per CDR3 protein. The table lists 250,000 to 400,000 distinct CDR3 sequences, 20% to 30% of them singletons. The sequencing used PBMCs, mostly from graft donor cells, collected 180 days after TCRalphabeta/CD19-depleted stem cell transplant. The source is a male patient between 5 and 17 years old who had a stem cell transplant for acute lymphoblastic leukemia, so the T cells may come from the graft donor.

This clonotype was seen only a few times. The genes are TRBV27 and TRBJ1-3, with 8 bases lining up with TRBD1. CDR3 length equals 15 residues. Trimming at V came to 3 bases and at J to 3 bases, leaving 4 bases not matched to a gene. CDR1 and CDR2 from the germline V gene are MNHEY and SMNVEV (reference sequence). The CDR3 spells CASSFQGAYGNTIYF. The DNA for the CDR3 is TGTGCCAGCAGTTTTCAGGGGGCGTATGGAAACACCATATATTTT.

This chain connects TRBV18 to TRBJ2-4; D is ambiguous. Per germline, CDR1 KGHSH and CDR2 LQKENI. This CDR3 spans 15 amino acids. V lost 3 bases, J lost 0 bases, and 9 bases lay in between. The CDR3 reads CASSPGPRAKNIQYF. As DNA, the CDR3 is TGTGCCAGCTCACCCGGGCCACGAGCCAAAAACATTCAGTACTTC.

A note on this clonotype: The junction does not match germline at one end; this may be a read error. The V gene is TRBV10-3, the J gene TRBJ1-2; possible D gene TRBD1, 5 bases. Germline values: CDR1 ENHRY, CDR2 SYGVKD. The CDR3 sequence is 12 residues long. The CDR3 spells CDIRAEMTGYTF. CDR3 sequence (DNA): TGTGACATCAGGGCAGAAATGACTGGCTACACCTTC.

V gene TRBV27 combines with J gene TRBJ2-2; 15 bases map to TRBD2. This CDR3 region has 21 residues. The trim removed 4 bases at V and 9 bases at J, leaving 21 bases unmatched. The germline gives CDR1 MNHEY, CDR2 SMNVEV (reference sequence). CDR3 region: CASSSISGTSGRQGRFRELFF. The CDR3 DNA follows: TGTGCCAGCAGTTCCATCTCCGGGACTAGCGGGAGGCAGGGCCGTTTCAGGGAGCTGTTTTTT.

The V gene is TRBV6-1, the J gene TRBJ2-3; TRBD2 matches 9 bases. The germline gives CDR1 MNHNS, CDR2 SASEGT. With V trimmed by 6 bases and J by 3 bases, 19 bases remained unmatched. The CDR3 length is 19 residues. The CDR3, as DNA: TGTGCCAGCAGCGTGACAGGGTTGACGGCGGGAGGGCCAACAGATACGCAGTATTTT. Its protein product is CASSVTGLTAGGPTDTQYF.

In its sample, this clonotype was seen many times. V is TRBV12-3 or TRBV12-4 and J is TRBJ1-6, with 7 bases matching TRBD1. Losses at the gene ends were 6 bases for V and 8 bases for J; bases not matched to a gene: 16. The CDR3 is 17 residues long. This chain's CDR3 is CASSRPQDRSRDSPLHF. The DNA for the CDR3 is TGTGCCAGCAGCCGCCCCCAGGACAGGTCCCGAGATTCACCCCTCCACTTT.

With respect to this clonotype: This may arise from a read error, as a much more abundant clone is one base away. The genes are TRBV10-3 and TRBJ2-1; D not resolved. The CDR3 runs to 17 residues. V was clipped by 3 bases and J by 3 bases, with 18 bases between them. Looked up from germline, CDR1 is ENHRY and CDR2 is SYGVKD. CDR3: CAISDSVTAGFYNEQFF. For the CDR3, the DNA is TGTGCCATCAGTGATTCAGTAACAGCCGGATTCTACAATGAGCAGTTCTTC.

V and J are TRBV4-2 and TRBJ2-3, with no clear D. This CDR3 is 12 amino acids long. Trimming took 5 bases from V and 5 from J, leaving 8 bases between them. CDR1 is LGHNA and CDR2 is YNFKEQ in the germline V gene. As DNA, the CDR3 is TGTGCCAGCAGCGATCTTAAAGATACGCAGTATTTT. Amino acid sequence: CASSDLKDTQYF.

The table lists this clonotype with a few counts. The gene calls are TRBV5-1 and TRBJ2-1; TRBD2 agrees at 11 bases. The CDR3 length is 16 residues. J gave up 8 bases and V 2 bases, and 9 bases lay outside the gene matches. Germline V gene sequence: CDR1 SGHRS, CDR2 YFSETQ. The CDR3 here is CASSLRRLAGSHEQFF. In nucleotides, the CDR3 is TGCGCCAGCAGCTTAAGACGACTAGCGGGATCCCATGAGCAGTTCTTC. Filled out from reference TRBV5-1 and TRBJ2-1, the complete variable domain reads KAGVTQTPRYLIKTRGQQVTLSCSPISGHRSVSWYQQTPGQGLQFLFEYFSETQRNKGNFPGRFSGRQFSNSRSEMNVSTLELGDSALYLCASSLRRLAGSHEQFFGPGTRLTVL.

Ten or more counts support this clonotype. The V gene is TRBV5-1, the J gene TRBJ2-7; 11 bases fit TRBD2. CDR1 is SGHRS and CDR2 is YFSETQ in the germline V gene. The CDR3 contains 15 residues. V shed 4 bases, J shed 2 bases, and the junction held 5 bases outside the gene matches. CDR3 sequence (DNA): TGCGCCAGCAGCAGGACTAGCGGGCGAACCTACGAGCAGTACTTC. Amino acids: CASSRTSGRTYEQYF.

This clonotype was counted only a few times. This chain connects TRBV5-5 to TRBJ1-1; D unclear. Germline lookup yields CDR1 SGHKS and CDR2 YYEKEE (reference sequence). The CDR3 is 13 amino acids. Deletions cut 0 bases from V and 1 base from J, with 4 bases between. Written as DNA, the CDR3 is TGTGCCAGCAGCTTGGCGGAGAACACTGAAGCTTTCTTT. Translation gives CASSLAENTEAFF.

CDR3 amino acids: CASSLRREGPTGELFF. DNA for the CDR3: TGTGCCAGCAGCTTAAGACGGGAGGGCCCCACCGGGGAGCTGTTTTTT. The chain employs TRBV7-9 and TRBJ2-2; 8 bases are a match to TRBD2. CDR1 and CDR2 (germline): SEHNR, FQNEAQ (reference sequence). The CDR3 loop spans 16 amino acids. V shed 2 bases and J 4 bases; nucleotides not matched to a gene: 6.

This clonotype was detected only a few times. The chain is built from TRBV5-1 and TRBJ1-5; weak D call: TRBD1 (5 bases). Trimming took 2 bases from V and 2 from J, leaving 11 bases between them. Germline lookup yields CDR1 SGHRS and CDR2 YFSETQ. CDR3 length: 15 amino acids. CDR3 bases: TGCGCCAGCAGCTTTCCAGGGAACGGCAATCAGCCCCAGCATTTT. As protein: CASSFPGNGNQPQHF.

In its sample, this clonotype was seen many times. CDR3 in amino acids: CASSPRDGYTDTQYF. CDR3 coding DNA: TGTGCCAGCAGTCCCCGGGACGGGTACACAGATACGCAGTATTTT. The chain couples TRBV27 to TRBJ2-3; either TRBD1 or TRBD2 may supply D (5 bases each). V lost 5 bases, J lost 2 bases, and 14 bases lay in between. Germline V gives CDR1 MNHEY, CDR2 SMNVEV (reference sequence). There are 15 residues in the CDR3.

This chain uses TRBV27 with TRBJ2-7; tentatively, D is TRBD1 (5 bases). CDR1 is MNHEY and CDR2 is SMNVEV in the germline V gene (reference sequence). V was trimmed by 2 bases and J by 2 bases, leaving 10 bases between them. The CDR3 has 14 amino acids. The CDR3 spells CASSLQGRPYEQYF. CDR3 DNA: TGTGCCAGCAGTTTACAGGGTCGACCCTACGAGCAGTACTTC.

J is TRBJ2-7 and V is TRBV18; 7 bases map to TRBD1. Trimming at V came to 5 bases and at J to 3 bases, leaving 10 bases not matched to a gene. Germline loops: CDR1 KGHSH, CDR2 LQKENI. The CDR3 runs to 15 residues. CDR3 nucleotides: TGTGCCAGCTCATCCGACAGGGAGAGCCTCTACGAGCAGTACTTC. Amino acid sequence: CASSSDRESLYEQYF.

This clonotype was recorded a few times. This rearrangement joins TRBV28 to TRBJ2-3; TRBD1 matches at 9 bases. The CDR3 has 16 residues. Germline V gene sequence: CDR1 MDHEN, CDR2 SYDVKM. J lost 0 bases, V lost 3 bases, and 4 bases had no gene match. Written as DNA, the CDR3 is TGTGCCAGCAGTTTCCCGGGGACAGGGAGCACAGATACGCAGTATTTT. Amino acids: CASSFPGTGSTDTQYF.

The rearrangement uses TRBV10-3 and TRBJ2-7; TRBD2 matches 13 bases. This CDR3 is built from 15 residues. The junction had 8 bases not matched to a gene; V was cut back by 6 bases and J by 6 bases. Germline CDR1 is ENHRY and CDR2 is SYGVKD. The CDR3 DNA reads as TGTGCCATCAGCAGCTCCCGGACTAGCGGGGGCGAGCAGTACTTC. Protein: CAISSSRTSGGEQYF.

The J gene is TRBJ2-7, the V gene TRBV7-6; tentative D call: TRBD1 (5 bases). The CDR3 is 13 residues long. Germline CDR1 is SGHVS and CDR2 is FNYEAQ. V lost 3 bases to trimming and J lost 4 bases, with 10 bases between them. The CDR3 nucleotides read TGTGCCAGCAGCTTTGCCGACAGTTACGAGCAGTACTTC. As protein: CASSFADSYEQYF.

The rearrangement joins TRBV7-6 to TRBJ2-7, with 10 bases that match TRBD2. From germline, CDR1 is SGHVS and CDR2 FNYEAQ. The length of the CDR3 is 18 residues. V shed 1 base and J 3 bases; nucleotides not matched to a gene: 12. This chain's CDR3 is CASSLVYPQASGSYEQYF. The DNA of the CDR3 is TGTGCCAGCAGCTTAGTCTATCCGCAGGCTAGCGGGAGCTACGAGCAGTACTTC.

The chain links TRBV5-4 to TRBJ1-2; TRBD1 agrees at 7 bases. The CDR3 is 13 residues long. From germline, CDR1 is SGHNT and CDR2 YYREEE (reference sequence). Trimming at V came to 1 base and at J to 8 bases, leaving 5 bases not matched to a gene. CDR3 DNA: TGTGCCAGCAGCTTGAGTGACAGGGACGGCTACACCTTC. Protein product: CASSLSDRDGYTF.

The chain is built from TRBV20-1 and TRBJ2-5; D could derive from TRBD1 or TRBD2 (5 bases each). V shed 1 base and J shed 5 bases, with 14 bases lying between them. The CDR3 consists of 14 residues. CDR1 and CDR2 from the germline V gene are DFQATT and SNEGSKA (reference sequence). The CDR3 sequence is CSARGLGDGETQYF. As DNA, the CDR3 is TGCAGTGCTAGAGGGCTGGGGGACGGGGAGACCCAGTACTTC.

This clonotype was detected a few times. V and J are TRBV7-9 and TRBJ2-7; 7 bases fit TRBD2. Germline CDR1 SEHNR, CDR2 FQNEAQ (reference sequence). V shed 1 base, J shed 1 base, and the junction held 7 bases outside the gene matches. CDR3 length: 16 amino acids. CDR3 DNA sequence: TGTGCCAGCAGCTTAGGGGTCGGGGGGTTATCCTACGAGCAGTACTTC. It encodes CASSLGVGGLSYEQYF.

V gene TRBV7-4 combines with J gene TRBJ2-3; 10 positions agree with TRBD2. The CDR3 is 17 residues long. Germline V CDR1 and CDR2: SGHVT, SQSDAQ. Trimming at V came to 5 bases and at J to 4 bases, leaving 12 bases not matched to a gene. CDR3 bases: TGTGCCAGCAGCCCCTTTCTAGCGGGAGATCGTGCAGATACGCAGTATTTT. It codes for CASSPFLAGDRADTQYF. Complete variable domain (other parts from reference TRBV7-4 and TRBJ2-3): GAGVSQSPRYKVAKRGRDVALRCDSISGHVTLYWYRQTLGQGSEVLTYSQSDAQRDKSGRPSGRFSAERPERSVSTLKIQRTEQGDSAVYLCASSPFLAGDRADTQYFGPGTRLTVL.

The chain combines TRBV4-2 with TRBJ2-3, with D uncertain. Per germline, CDR1 LGHNA and CDR2 YNFKEQ. The CDR3 length is 13 residues. Trimming removed 1 base at V and 2 bases at J, with 4 bases between. In nucleotides, the CDR3 is TGTGCCAGCAGCCAAGGACACACAGATACGCAGTATTTT. Translating it yields CASSQGHTDTQYF.

This clonotype was observed a handful of times. The chain recombines TRBV10-2 with TRBJ2-3; D gene uncertain. Trimming took 3 bases from V and 5 from J, leaving 9 bases between them. The CDR3 covers 13 residues. CDR1 and CDR2 from the germline V gene are WSHSY and SAAADI. The CDR3 DNA sequence: TGCGCCAGCAGTGACCCCTCGATAGATACGCAGTATTTT. Translation gives CASSDPSIDTQYF.